This TCR beta chain was sequenced in a study of T-cell memory formation after mild COVID-19. Across the whole study: TCR clusters were largely donor specific.

V dropped 6 bases and J dropped 3; count of bases not matched to a gene: 8. There are 15 residues in the CDR3. CDR1 and CDR2 from the germline V gene are SGHTA and FQGNSA. Overall study results and limits: While clones contracting from day 15 to 85 were balanced between CD4 and CD8, later expanders leaned CD4+. What remained unconfirmed was the SARS-CoV-2 specificity of second-wave clones peaking on day 37.

TCRdb redid the calling of the 5' RACE reads with MiXCR, one entry per CDR3 protein. The sample includes approximately 450,000 distinct CDR3 sequences, over 15% of them seen just once. This clonotype occurred a few times. The antigen is unknown. This TCR came from an adult woman who had mild COVID-19 (a few samples of this study predate the infection). Cell type and time point are not known. The sample was PBMCs or a T cell subset sorted from them (not recorded which). The chain couples TRBV7-2 to TRBJ2-1, with 7 bases matching TRBD1. The CDR3 reads CASRGQLSVYNEQFF. CDR3 DNA: TGTGCCAGCAGGGGACAGCTATCAGTCTACAATGAGCAGTTCTTC.